Listed below are T cell receptor beta chains from one sample, sequenced in a study of identical twins. TCRdb re-analysed the 5' RACE reads in MiXCR, keeping a single row per CDR3 protein. The data hold about 240,000 distinct CDR3 sequences, with about 13% observed a single time. These sequences were also reported in another study, on yellow fever vaccine responses in identical twins.

Sequencing used memory (CD45RO+) T cells sorted from blood. These receptors originate from a woman younger than 35 in good health. Both conserved end residues are part of each CDR3. The order of the fields is V gene, clone size, J gene, D gene, CDR3 DNA, CDR3 protein. D genes are given only for firm matches. A clone size is listed for some rows: how often the clone was seen (once, few, many), or a class if it is expanded.

>TRBV6-5|-|TRBJ1-2|-
TGTGCCAGCAGTTACGGGGGCGCAGGCTATGGCTACACCTTC
CASSYGGAGYGYTF
>TRBV20-1|few|TRBJ2-1|-
TGCAGTGCTAGTAAGGCCGGGCAGGGGACCTACAATGAGCAGTTCTTC
CSASKAGQGTYNEQFF
>TRBV12-3/TRBV12-4|many|TRBJ2-7|TRBD2
TGTGCCAGCAGGCCGACTAGCGGGAGCTCCTACGAGCAGTACTTC
CASRPTSGSSYEQYF
>TRBV28|few|TRBJ2-1|TRBD1
TGTGCCAGCAGCCTCACCGGACAGGGTCGGCCGCTGAGGCAGTTCTTC
CASSLTGQGRPLRQFF
>TRBV4-1|few|TRBJ2-1|-
TGCGCCAGCAGCCAAGATAGTGGAAGATTCGAGCAGTTCTTC
CASSQDSGRFEQFF
>TRBV18|-|TRBJ2-1|-
TGTGCCAGCTCACCACCGTCAGACAATGAGCAGTTCTTC
CASSPPSDNEQFF
>TRBV10-3|many|TRBJ1-5|-
TGTGCCATCAGCCAGGGTATAAGCAATCAGCCCCAGCATTTT
CAISQGISNQPQHF
>TRBV25-1|-|TRBJ2-7|TRBD1
TGTGCCAGCAGTGAATTTGGGACAGGGCGCCACGAGCAGTACTTC
CASSEFGTGRHEQYF
>TRBV20-1|few|TRBJ2-7|TRBD2
TGCAGTGCTACCCAAAGACAACTAGCGGGAGTCGAGCAGTACTTC
CSATQRQLAGVEQYF
>TRBV7-9|few|TRBJ2-7|-
TGTGCCAGCAGCTTTTCCGAGGCGCAGTACTTC
CASSFSEAQYF
>TRBV28|few|TRBJ2-4|-
TGTGCCAGCAGTTTGGTCAAAAACATTCAGTACTTC
CASSLVKNIQYF
>TRBV5-1|many|TRBJ2-3|-
TGCGCCAGCAGCCCGGCTGGGGGGGATACGCAGTATTTT
CASSPAGGDTQYF
>TRBV2|-|TRBJ2-1|-
TGTGCCAGCAGTGAAGCGCGAACAATCTACAATGAGCAGTTCTTC
CASSEARTIYNEQFF
>TRBV28|-|TRBJ2-5|-
TGTGCCAGCAGTTTTTTCCAGCAAGAGACCCAGTACTTC
CASSFFQQETQYF
>TRBV27|few|TRBJ2-6|TRBD1
TGTGCCAGCAGTCGCCGGGACAGGGTCCACGTCCTGACTTTC
CASSRRDRVHVLTF
>TRBV20-1|-|TRBJ1-2|-
TGCAGTGCAATACAGGCCCAAAGGGTTTATGGCTACACCTTC
CSAIQAQRVYGYTF
>TRBV6-2/TRBV6-3|few|TRBJ2-1|-
TGTGCCAGCAGTTTGGAGAGTAGCTCCTACAATGAGCAGTTCTTC
CASSLESSSYNEQFF
>TRBV28|-|TRBJ2-2|TRBD2
TGTGCCAGCAGTCCCGGGACTAGCGGGAGGGCATACACCGGGGAGCTGTTTTTT
CASSPGTSGRAYTGELFF
>TRBV20-1|few|TRBJ2-1|TRBD2
TGCAGTGCTAATGGACTAGCGAACAATGAGCAGTTCTTC
CSANGLANNEQFF
>TRBV11-1|-|TRBJ2-6|-
TGTGCCAGCAGCTTAGGACGCGGAGGCTCTGGGGCCAACGTCCTGACTTTC
CASSLGRGGSGANVLTF
>TRBV7-2|few|TRBJ2-3|-
TGTGCCAGCAGCCATGACGCAAAGAGCACAGATACGCAGTATTTT
CASSHDAKSTDTQYF
>TRBV24-1|many|TRBJ1-6|-
TGTGCCACCAGTCAAACAGCTAATTCACCCCTCCACTTT
CATSQTANSPLHF
>TRBV10-3|few|TRBJ2-5|TRBD2
TGTGCCATCAGTGCGGGGGGAATGGGGACTCAAGAGACCCAGTACTTC
CAISAGGMGTQETQYF
>TRBV12-3/TRBV12-4|-|TRBJ2-5|-
TGTGCCAGCAGTTTAAGCCGCGGCGGGCTTGGAGGGAGAGAGACCCAGTACTTC
CASSLSRGGLGGRETQYF
>TRBV20-1|few|TRBJ2-1|TRBD2
TGCAGTGCTAGAGCGTACGGTGGACTAGCGGCCTACAATGAGCAGTTCTTC
CSARAYGGLAAYNEQFF
>TRBV5-1|many|TRBJ2-2|TRBD1
TGCGCCAGCAGCGAACGGGACAGCCGTTCTGGGGAGCTGTTTTTT
CASSERDSRSGELFF
>TRBV7-8|-|TRBJ2-7|TRBD2
TGTGCCAGCAGCGCCCGGGCGGGGGGCACGGTTGACGAGCAGTACTTC
CASSARAGGTVDEQYF
>TRBV7-4|few|TRBJ2-7|-
TGTGCCAGCAGCTTCTTGTCAGGGCAAAGGCCCGAAAAATACGAGCAGTACTTC
CASSFLSGQRPEKYEQYF
>TRBV20-1|-|TRBJ2-3|TRBD2
TGCAGTGCTAGAGATCAGGGACTAGCGGGCCACACAGATACGCAGTATTTT
CSARDQGLAGHTDTQYF
>TRBV5-4|few|TRBJ2-7|-
TGTGCCAGCAGCTCCGTCAGGGCCTCCGAGCAGTACTTC
CASSSVRASEQYF
>TRBV14|many|TRBJ2-3|-
TGTGCCAGCAGCCTTCGGACCCCCCGGGGGACAGATACGCAGTATTTT
CASSLRTPRGTDTQYF
>TRBV12-3/TRBV12-4|many|TRBJ2-7|-
TGTGCCAGCAGTTTTACCGGTACCGAGCAGTACTTC
CASSFTGTEQYF
>TRBV6-2/TRBV6-3|few|TRBJ2-5|-
TGTGCCAGCAGTTGGGTCATTAAAGAGACCCAGTACTTC
CASSWVIKETQYF
>TRBV4-1|few|TRBJ2-5|-
TGCGCCAGCAGCCAACTCCCAGGGTACCAAGAGACCCAGTACTTC
CASSQLPGYQETQYF
>TRBV10-3|-|TRBJ2-2|-
TGTGCCATCAGTGCAGGGGAAACCGGGGAGCTGTTTTTT
CAISAGETGELFF
>TRBV12-3/TRBV12-4|-|TRBJ2-7|TRBD1
TGTGCCAGCAGAAGACAGGGGGGTGGGGTCTACGAGCAGTACTTC
CASRRQGGGVYEQYF
>TRBV3-1|few|TRBJ2-5|TRBD2
TGTGCCAGCAGCCAAGCCCGACTAGCGGGGTACCAAGAGACCCAGTACTTC
CASSQARLAGYQETQYF
>TRBV3-1|few|TRBJ2-1|-
TGTGCCAGCAGCCAAAAGTGGGCCTACAATGAGCAGTTCTTC
CASSQKWAYNEQFF
>TRBV27|few|TRBJ2-1|-
TGTGCCAGCAGTCCTCGGACAAGAAATGAGCAGTTCTTC
CASSPRTRNEQFF
>TRBV7-2|few|TRBJ2-3|-
TGTGCCAGCAGCTTAGACGGGGGGCAAGCAGATACGCAGTATTTT
CASSLDGGQADTQYF
>TRBV28|-|TRBJ2-7|TRBD1
TGTGCCAGCAGTCTTCCCTCGGACAGGACCTACGAGCAGTACTTC
CASSLPSDRTYEQYF
>TRBV12-3/TRBV12-4|few|TRBJ1-4|-
TGTGCCAGCAGCCTCGACATGGATGAAAAACTGTTTTTT
CASSLDMDEKLFF
>TRBV29-1|many|TRBJ2-3|-
TGCAGCGTTCAGACATCAGCGGGCTATAGCACAGATACGCAGTATTTT
CSVQTSAGYSTDTQYF
>TRBV3-1|many|TRBJ2-3|TRBD2
TGTGCCAGCAGCCAAGGGACTAGTAGCACAGATACGCAGTATTTT
CASSQGTSSTDTQYF
>TRBV29-1|-|TRBJ2-7|-
TGCAGCGTTGAGAAGGGGAACGAGCAGTACTTC
CSVEKGNEQYF
>TRBV7-3|-|TRBJ2-3|TRBD2
TGTGCCAGCAGCCAGGCTGGCGGGGGGGACACAGATACGCAGTATTTT
CASSQAGGGDTDTQYF
>TRBV5-1|-|TRBJ2-7|TRBD2
TGCGCCAGCAGCTTACTAGCGCAAGACTACGAGCAGTACTTC
CASSLLAQDYEQYF
>TRBV20-1|many|TRBJ2-1|-
TGCAGTGCTCTTAGCGGTCCAGAGCAGTTCTTC
CSALSGPEQFF
>TRBV7-8|-|TRBJ2-1|TRBD1
TGTGCCAGCAGCCCTACAGACAGGGTAGAGCAGTTCTTC
CASSPTDRVEQFF
>TRBV5-6|many|TRBJ1-2|-
TGTGCCAGCAGCAAGCTTGAGGTCAAAGGATATGGCTACACCTTC
CASSKLEVKGYGYTF
>TRBV18|many|TRBJ2-1|TRBD2
TGTGCCAGCTCACCACCTGCTAGCGGGGGGTCCTACAATGAGCAGTTCTTC
CASSPPASGGSYNEQFF
>TRBV20-1|few|TRBJ2-7|TRBD2
TGCAGTGCTCTTAGCGGGGGAAGTAGGGAGCAGTACTTC
CSALSGGSREQYF
>TRBV3-1|few|TRBJ2-5|-
TGTGCCAGCAGCCTATCAAGGGAGACCCAGTACTTC
CASSLSRETQYF
>TRBV7-2|many|TRBJ2-1|-
TGTGCCAGCAGCTTAGAGGTAGCCAATGAGCAGTTCTTC
CASSLEVANEQFF